A single sample gave rise to the 32 T cell receptor beta chains below, sequenced in a study of shared clonotypes between healthy human individuals. TCRdb keeps only in-frame clones here, not all; method: immunoSEQ multiplex PCR. The sample gives 1.5 million to 1.9 million clones, about 98% of which show up once; less than 0.55% is in the top ten. The sequencing input was naive CD4+ T cells sorted from blood. Subset of the sample: CD45RA+ positively selected. The receptors here all came from a man between 25 and 39 years old in good health.

V gene TRBV4-1 combines with J gene TRBJ2-5; 11 nucleotides line up with TRBD2. CDR1 and CDR2 (germline): MGHRA, YSYEKL. This CDR3 comprises 18 residues. Losses at the gene ends were 3 bases for V and 4 bases for J; bases not matched to a gene: 13. The CDR3 reads CASSQVAGGYSVRETQYF. The CDR3 DNA reads as TGCGCCAGCAGCCAGGTAGCGGGAGGGTATTCTGTTCGAGAGACCCAGTACTTC.

The rearrangement links TRBV28 to TRBJ1-5; 7 bases fit TRBD1. Germline V gene sequence: CDR1 MDHEN, CDR2 SYDVKM. This CDR3 comprises 14 residues. Trimming cost V 11 bases and J 2 bases; bases outside gene matches: 9. The CDR3 region is CADSRGTGNQPQHF. The CDR3 bases are TGTGCCGACAGCCGGGGGACAGGCAATCAGCCCCAGCATTTT.

V and J are TRBV5-5 and TRBJ1-2; D gene ambiguous. The length of the CDR3 is 15 residues. The germline V gene has CDR1 SGHKS and CDR2 YYEKEE (reference sequence). The V gene lost 3 bases and the J gene lost 0 bases, with 12 bases spanning the gap. CDR3 sequence: CASSSRTGSNYGYTF. For the CDR3, the DNA is TGTGCCAGCAGCTCAAGGACGGGATCTAACTATGGCTACACCTTC.

The chain uses TRBV19 and TRBJ2-3; the D gene could be TRBD1 or TRBD2 (5 bases each). The CDR3 spans 17 residues. The V gene's germline CDR1 is LNHDA and CDR2 SQIVND (reference sequence). Trimming took off 3 bases at V and 1 base at J, with 17 bases between the two ends. CDR3 amino acids: CASSISSGLYGTDTQYF. In DNA, the CDR3 is TGTGCCAGTAGTATTTCATCGGGGCTGTACGGCACAGATACGCAGTATTTT.

The rearrangement uses TRBV9 and TRBJ2-7; 12 positions match TRBD1. Per the germline V gene, CDR1 is SGDLS and CDR2 is YYNGEE. This CDR3 spans 16 amino acids. Germline trimming cut 4 bases from V and 1 base from J; bases unmatched to any gene: 6. Here the CDR3 reads CASSSRDRGLSYEQYF. The CDR3 DNA follows: TGTGCCAGCAGCTCTCGGGACAGGGGGCTATCCTACGAGCAGTACTTC.

V is TRBV7-3 and J is TRBJ2-1, with 14 bases aligning to TRBD2. CDR3 size: 15 residues. CDR1 is SGHTA and CDR2 is FQGTGA in the germline V gene. The J segment lost 8 bases and the V segment lost 5 bases, leaving 5 bases of the junction unmatched. DNA for the CDR3: TGTGCCAGCAGCAAAGGGACTAGCGGGAGTTATGAGCAGTTCTTC. This encodes CASSKGTSGSYEQFF.

The rearrangement joins TRBV19 to TRBJ1-1, with D unclear. Germline lookup yields CDR1 LNHDA and CDR2 SQIVND (reference sequence). Trimming shortened V by 11 bases and J by 4 bases, and 14 bases separated the two germline ends. CDR3 length: 12 residues. This chain's CDR3 is CAASRVGTEAFF. The DNA for the CDR3 is TGTGCCGCAAGTAGGGTGGGCACTGAAGCTTTCTTT.

The CDR3, as DNA: TGTGCCAGCAGACCACCGGACAAAAACACCGGGGAGCTGTTTTTT. Amino acids: CASRPPDKNTGELFF. The chain couples TRBV28 to TRBJ2-2, with a weak D call TRBD1 (5 bases). The CDR3 consists of 15 residues. Germline assignment: CDR1 MDHEN and CDR2 SYDVKM. Trimming took off 6 bases at V and 2 bases at J, with 13 bases between the two ends.

The V call is TRBV5-4, the J call TRBJ1-5; unclear D gene. Trimming stripped 5 bases from V and 5 bases from J, with 20 bases between. The CDR3 loop spans 16 amino acids. Looked up from germline, CDR1 is SGHNT and CDR2 is YYREEE (reference sequence). CDR3 residues: CASRKSYRELHQPQHF. In DNA, the CDR3 is TGTGCCAGCAGAAAATCCTACCGGGAGCTCCATCAGCCCCAGCATTTT. Looking up the rest from reference TRBV5-4 and TRBJ1-5 gives the full variable domain: ETGVTQSPTHLIKTRGQQVTLRCSSQSGHNTVSWYQQALGQGPQFIFQYYREEENGRGNFPPRFSGLQFPNYSSELNVNALELDDSALYLCASRKSYRELHQPQHFGDGTRLSIL.

This sequence joins TRBV15 and TRBJ2-2; a possible D gene is TRBD1 (5 bases). Germline V lookup: CDR1 LNHNV, CDR2 YYDKDF (reference sequence). The CDR3 contains 14 residues. With 0 bases removed from V and 4 bases from J, the gap between germline ends came to 6 bases. CDR3 nucleotides: TGTGCCACCAGCAGAGACAGGGTCACCGGGGAGCTGTTTTTT. This translates into CATSRDRVTGELFF.

The genes are TRBV30 and TRBJ2-7; D ambiguous. V was cut by 2 bases and J by 3 bases, with 8 bases left in between. CDR1 is GTSNPN, CDR2 SVGIG, per germline (reference sequence). The CDR3 totals 12 residues. The CDR3 loop is CAWSFTDYEQYF. CDR3 coding DNA: TGTGCCTGGAGTTTTACAGACTACGAGCAGTACTTC.

In the case of this clone: This sample also contains other DNA sequences that code for the same CDR3. V and J are TRBV30 and TRBJ1-4; D not certain. The CDR3 length is 13 residues. From germline, CDR1 is GTSNPN and CDR2 SVGIG (reference sequence). V lost 0 bases to trimming and J lost 4 bases, with 6 bases between them. The CDR3: CAWSVRVNEKLFF. Here the CDR3 DNA reads TGTGCCTGGAGTGTGAGGGTTAATGAAAAACTGTTTTTT.

The chain links TRBV2 to TRBJ2-1; 7 bases map to TRBD1. The CDR3 has 14 residues. Per germline, CDR1 SNHLY and CDR2 FYNNEI. The V and J ends lost 6 bases and 8 bases, in that order; junction bases with no gene match: 10. CDR3 DNA: TGTGCCAGCAGGGCAGGACAGGCCAGAGATGAGCAGTTCTTC. This encodes CASRAGQARDEQFF.

This clone appeared a single time. The rearrangement links TRBV19 to TRBJ1-5, with 10 bases fitting TRBD1. Trimming took 8 bases from V and 7 from J; bases not matched to a gene: 8. This CDR3 comprises 14 residues. The germline V gene encodes CDR1 LNHDA and CDR2 SQIVND (reference sequence). The CDR3 sequence: CASGQTGGGQPQHF. The CDR3 nucleotides read TGTGCCAGTGGACAGACAGGGGGCGGCCAGCCCCAGCATTTT.

The rearrangement links TRBV19 to TRBJ1-1; D call uncertain. This CDR3 region has 11 residues. The V end lost 4 bases, the J end lost 5 bases, and 5 bases lay between the germline ends. CDR1 and CDR2 (germline): LNHDA, SQIVND (reference sequence). The CDR3 region is CASSRWTEAFF. The CDR3 region has the DNA TGTGCCAGTAGTAGGTGGACTGAAGCTTTCTTT. Drawing the rest from reference TRBV19 and TRBJ1-1, the complete variable domain is DGGITQSPKYLFRKEGQNVTLSCEQNLNHDAMYWYRQDPGQGLRLIYYSQIVNDFQKGDIAEGYSVSREKKESFPLTVTSAQKNPTAFYLCASSRWTEAFFGQGTRLTVV.

The chain has TRBV7-9 and TRBJ2-7, with TRBD1 as a possible D gene (5 bases). The CDR3 extends over 14 amino acids. Germline V lookup: CDR1 SEHNR, CDR2 FQNEAQ (reference sequence). Trimming removed 0 bases from V and 2 bases from J, with 8 bases in between. CDR3 DNA: TGTGCCAGCAGCTTAGCGCAGGGAACCTACGAGCAGTACTTC. Its protein is CASSLAQGTYEQYF.

This chain connects TRBV5-4 to TRBJ1-1; 7 nucleotides line up with TRBD1. The CDR3 is made up of 15 amino acids. V lost 4 bases to trimming and J lost 6 bases; unmatched junction nucleotides: 12. Per germline, CDR1 SGHNT and CDR2 YYREEE (reference sequence). The CDR3 DNA follows: TGTGCCAGCAGCGCGGGACAGCTATTAAATTCTGAAGCTTTCTTT. Amino acid sequence: CASSAGQLLNSEAFF.

V and J are TRBV7-2 and TRBJ1-2; D unclear. Germline CDR1 SGHTA, CDR2 FQGNSA. Trimming left V 3 bases short and J 7 bases short, with 12 bases between. There are 13 residues in the CDR3. The CDR3 protein is CASSLTHRGGYTF. For the CDR3, the DNA is TGTGCCAGCAGCTTGACTCACCGGGGTGGCTACACCTTC.

The chain couples TRBV9 to TRBJ1-3; the match to TRBD1 covers 7 bases. The germline CDR1 and CDR2 sequences are SGDLS and YYNGEE. This CDR3 comprises 17 residues. V was clipped by 6 bases and J by 1 base; unmatched bases: 13. CDR3 nucleotides: TGTGCCAGCACCCGGACGGACAGGCTGCCGTCTGGAAACACCATATATTTT. Encoded protein: CASTRTDRLPSGNTIYF.

This clone was counted once. The genes are TRBV9 and TRBJ2-3; TRBD2 might be the D (5 bases). Germline CDR1 SGDLS, CDR2 YYNGEE. The CDR3 sequence is 13 residues long. V was cut by 3 bases and J by 0 bases, with 5 bases left in between. Written as DNA, the CDR3 is TGTGCCAGCAGCGGAGGGAGCACAGATACGCAGTATTTT. It translates to CASSGGSTDTQYF.

V is TRBV10-3 and J is TRBJ1-1; D is perhaps TRBD1 (6 bases). CDR3 length equals 12 residues. Per germline, CDR1 ENHRY and CDR2 SYGVKD. Between the trimmed V and J ends, which lost 7 bases and 4 bases, there was a span of 10 bases. The CDR3 is CAIKGGGTEAFF. The CDR3 nucleotides are TGTGCCATCAAAGGGGGGGGCACTGAAGCTTTCTTT.

The chain joins TRBV28 to TRBJ1-4, with a possible D match to TRBD1 (5 bases). Looked up from germline, CDR1 is MDHEN and CDR2 is SYDVKM. V lost 4 bases and J 4 bases, leaving 16 bases between the germline ends. The CDR3 covers 16 residues. Written as DNA, the CDR3 is TGTGCCAGCAGTTCCACCTACAGGAATGATAATGAAAAACTGTTTTTT. Translated, it gives CASSSTYRNDNEKLFF.

The chain joins TRBV18 to TRBJ1-1; D call uncertain. The ends were cut back, 2 bases at V and 1 base at J, with 5 bases in the middle. Germline CDR1 and CDR2: KGHSH and LQKENI. The CDR3 has 13 residues. The CDR3 is CASSPFANTEAFF. The CDR3 DNA sequence: TGTGCCAGCTCACCATTCGCGAACACTGAAGCTTTCTTT.

As DNA, the CDR3 is TGTGCCAGTAGTATGCGCCACTCCTACAATGAGCAGTTCTTC. It encodes CASSMRHSYNEQFF. The rearrangement joins TRBV19 to TRBJ2-1, with D uncertain. The V and J ends lost 3 bases and 0 bases respectively, with 6 bases between them. From germline, CDR1 is LNHDA and CDR2 SQIVND (reference sequence). The CDR3 spans 14 residues.

CDR3 protein: CASSPLNGARVHLGSYEQYF. Here the CDR3 DNA reads TGTGCCAGCAGCCCCTTGAATGGGGCGCGGGTTCATCTAGGCTCCTACGAGCAGTACTTC. The V call is TRBV14, the J call TRBJ2-7; D could derive from TRBD1 or TRBD2 (5 bases each). The CDR3 is made up of 20 amino acids. CDR1 is SGHDN and CDR2 is FVKESK in the germline V gene. V shed 4 bases and J shed 0 bases, with 28 bases lying between them. Full variable domain (remainder filled in from reference TRBV14 and TRBJ2-7): EAGVTQFPSHSVIEKGQTVTLRCDPISGHDNLYWYRRVMGKEIKFLLHFVKESKQDESGMPNNRFLAERTGGTYSTLKVQPAELEDSGVYFCASSPLNGARVHLGSYEQYFGPGTRLTVT.

The chain is built from TRBV5-4 and TRBJ2-1; TRBD2 agrees at 12 bases. The germline gives CDR1 SGHNT, CDR2 YYREEE (reference sequence). The CDR3 loop spans 18 amino acids. V shed 2 bases, J shed 2 bases, and the junction held 8 bases outside the gene matches. The CDR3 sequence: CASSFRLAGVGTYNEQFF. CDR3 bases: TGTGCCAGCAGCTTCCGACTAGCGGGAGTGGGGACCTACAATGAGCAGTTCTTC.

With respect to this clone: This sample also contains other DNA sequences that code for the same CDR3. The chain employs TRBV9 and TRBJ2-1; 8 positions match TRBD2. The J segment lost 7 bases and the V segment lost 0 bases, leaving 6 bases of the junction unmatched. Per the germline V gene, CDR1 is SGDLS and CDR2 is YYNGEE. This CDR3 is 15 amino acids long. The CDR3 here is CASSVATSGLNEQFF. The CDR3 DNA reads TGTGCCAGCAGCGTAGCCACTAGCGGTTTAAATGAGCAGTTCTTC.

CDR3 amino acids: CASSYSMGSYGYTF. As DNA, the CDR3 is TGTGCCAGCAGTTACTCTATGGGGTCCTATGGCTACACCTTC. The gene calls are TRBV6-6 and TRBJ1-2, with unresolved D. Germline V gives CDR1 MNHNY, CDR2 SVGAGI (reference sequence). The CDR3 is 14 residues long. V was trimmed by 0 bases and J by 4 bases, leaving 9 bases between them.

The chain employs TRBV7-9 and TRBJ2-4; no reliable D call. The CDR3 loop spans 14 amino acids. V lost 8 bases and J lost 0, with 11 bases in between. The germline gives CDR1 SEHNR, CDR2 FQNEAQ (reference sequence). CDR3 in amino acids: CASPWDLAKNIQYF. The CDR3 DNA follows: TGTGCCAGCCCTTGGGATCTAGCCAAAAACATTCAGTACTTC.

This clone was seen just once. The V gene is TRBV9, the J gene TRBJ2-1; D is possibly TRBD2 (5 bases). This CDR3 has 17 residues. V was cut by 3 bases and J by 10 bases, with 26 bases left in between. Germline V lookup: CDR1 SGDLS, CDR2 YYNGEE. The CDR3 is CASSARPSGRVQPEQFF. The DNA of the CDR3 is TGTGCCAGCAGCGCCCGCCCATCTGGGCGGGTGCAACCCGAGCAGTTCTTC.

The rearrangement links TRBV19 to TRBJ2-7, with 10 bases lining up with TRBD2. J was trimmed by 0 bases and V by 4 bases; bases with no gene match: 3. The germline gives CDR1 LNHDA, CDR2 SQIVND (reference sequence). The CDR3 has 15 residues. The DNA of the CDR3 is TGTGCCAGTAGTACTTGGACTAGCGGCTCCTACGAGCAGTACTTC. Amino acids: CASSTWTSGSYEQYF.

The CDR3 loop is CASSLKRTWGQGGNYGYTF. For the CDR3, the DNA is TGTGCCAGCAGCTTAAAACGGACCTGGGGCCAGGGGGGCAACTATGGCTACACCTTC. The J gene is TRBJ1-2, the V gene TRBV5-5; TRBD1 matches 7 bases. In germline, CDR1 is SGHKS, CDR2 YYEKEE (reference sequence). The CDR3 has 19 residues. The V and J ends lost 2 bases and 2 bases, in that order; junction bases with no gene match: 18. Supplemented by reference TRBV5-5 and TRBJ1-2, the full variable domain reads DAGVTQSPTHLIKTRGQQVTLRCSPISGHKSVSWYQQVLGQGPQFIFQYYEKEERGRGNFPDRFSARQFPNYSSELNVNALLLGDSALYLCASSLKRTWGQGGNYGYTFGSGTRLTVV.